This TCR beta chain emerged from a study of blood T cells in healthy people across ages. A second PCR of roughly 7 to 11 cycles used a sample-barcoded 5' primer and a J-beta primer mix. TCRdb fed the 5' RACE reads into MiXCR, producing one record per CDR3 protein. Of approximately 1,700,000 distinct CDR3 sequences listed, approximately 39% were seen once; the top ten hold about 21%. This clonotype was sampled from a human donor in good health. What was sequenced was blood.

CDR3 nucleotides: TGTGCCAGCAGCGAGGGTAGCCCTGAAGCTTTCTTT. Translating gives CASSEGSPEAFF. The rearrangement uses TRBV7-9 and TRBJ1-1, with unresolved D. Trimming pared 5 bases from V and 6 bases from J, leaving 10 bases between. Germline V CDR1 and CDR2: SEHNR, FQNEAQ (reference sequence). The CDR3 extends over 12 amino acids.